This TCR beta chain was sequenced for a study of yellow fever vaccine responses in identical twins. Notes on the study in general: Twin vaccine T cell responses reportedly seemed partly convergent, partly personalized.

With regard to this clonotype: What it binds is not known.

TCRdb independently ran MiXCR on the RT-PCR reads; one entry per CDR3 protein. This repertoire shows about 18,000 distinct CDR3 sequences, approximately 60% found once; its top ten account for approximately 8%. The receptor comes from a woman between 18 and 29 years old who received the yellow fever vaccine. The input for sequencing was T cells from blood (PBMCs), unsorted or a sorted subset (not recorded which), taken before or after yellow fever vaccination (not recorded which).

The CDR3 sequence: CASSLGGRYNQPQHF. CDR3 in DNA: TGTGCCAGCAGCTTAGGGGGACGATATAATCAGCCCCAGCATTTT. The chain links TRBV7-6 to TRBJ1-5, with D possibly TRBD1 on 5 matching bases. From germline, CDR1 is SGHVS and CDR2 FNYEAQ. The CDR3 extends over 15 amino acids. V dropped 1 base and J dropped 4 bases, with 11 bases sitting between them.